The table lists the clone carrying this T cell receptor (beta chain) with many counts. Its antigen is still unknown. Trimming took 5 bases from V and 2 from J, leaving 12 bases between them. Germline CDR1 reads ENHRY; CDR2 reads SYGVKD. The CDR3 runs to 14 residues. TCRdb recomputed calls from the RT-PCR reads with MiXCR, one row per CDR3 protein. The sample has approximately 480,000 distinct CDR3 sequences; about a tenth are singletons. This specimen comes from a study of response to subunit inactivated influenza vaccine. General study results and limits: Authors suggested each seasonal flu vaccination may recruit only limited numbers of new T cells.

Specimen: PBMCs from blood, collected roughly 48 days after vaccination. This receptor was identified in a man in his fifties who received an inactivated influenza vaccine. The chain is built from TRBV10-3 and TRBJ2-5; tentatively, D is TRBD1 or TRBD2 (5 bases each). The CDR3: CAISPGTIQETQYF. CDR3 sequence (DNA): TGTGCCATCAGTCCCGGGACCATACAAGAGACCCAGTACTTC.